Presented here are 12 T cell receptor beta chains from one specimen sequenced in a study of blood T cell repertoires in COVID-19. Measured with immunoSEQ multiplex PCR; TCRdb has only the in-frame clones, and not every one. The top ten clones hold roughly 25% of a sample with some 95,000 clones, under 85% of them seen once. Specimen: peripheral blood. These receptors all come from a man aged 65-85 years with acute or convalescent COVID-19.

This clone was detected only a few times. This chain joins TRBV6-5 and TRBJ2-7; D is possibly TRBD2 (7 bases). The germline V and J ends were trimmed by 8 bases and 6 bases, with 17 bases remaining between them. The V gene's germline CDR1 is MNHEY and CDR2 SVGAGI. This CDR3 is built from 13 residues. The CDR3 sequence is CASLGGGGSEQYF. The DNA for the CDR3 is TGTGCCAGCTTGGGGGGCGGGGGAAGCGAGCAGTACTTC.

The chain carries TRBV4-2 and TRBJ2-5, with 13 bases fitting TRBD2. V shed 5 bases and J 2 bases; nucleotides not matched to a gene: 8. CDR1 is LGHNA and CDR2 is YNFKEQ in the germline V gene. The CDR3 consists of 17 residues. CDR3 in amino acids: CASSWGLAGRGQETQYF. The DNA of the CDR3 is TGTGCCAGCAGCTGGGGACTAGCGGGAAGGGGACAAGAGACCCAGTACTTC.

This chain uses TRBV5-4 with TRBJ1-1; 7 bases line up with TRBD1. Germline CDR1 is SGHNT and CDR2 is YYREEE (reference sequence). J gave up 1 base and V 4 bases, and 13 bases lay outside the gene matches. The CDR3 is 17 residues long. The DNA of the CDR3 is TGTGCCAGCAGCCCCGGTTTAGGGGGCCTAAAGAACACTGAAGCTTTCTTT. Amino acid sequence: CASSPGLGGLKNTEAFF. The full variable domain, with the rest looked up from reference TRBV5-4 and TRBJ1-1, is ETGVTQSPTHLIKTRGQQVTLRCSSQSGHNTVSWYQQALGQGPQFIFQYYREEENGRGNFPPRFSGLQFPNYSSELNVNALELDDSALYLCASSPGLGGLKNTEAFFGQGTRLTVV.

This clone was picked up a small number of times. The rearrangement links TRBV12-3 or TRBV12-4 to TRBJ1-2; D is possibly TRBD1 (6 bases). The CDR3 is made up of 13 amino acids. V gave up 3 bases and J gave up 12 bases, with 17 bases separating them. The CDR3 DNA follows: TGTGCCAGCAGTTTGGGGATACAGGGTGCGAACACCTTC. It encodes CASSLGIQGANTF.

The rearrangement uses TRBV12-5 and TRBJ2-5; 7 bases are shared with TRBD2. Trimming removed 0 bases from V and 4 bases from J; junction bases left unmatched: 5. The V gene's germline CDR1 is LGHNT and CDR2 FRNRAP. The CDR3 runs to 15 residues. The CDR3 loop is CASGLVMGGIETQYF. For the CDR3, the DNA is TGTGCTAGTGGTTTGGTAATGGGGGGGATAGAGACCCAGTACTTC.

The V gene is TRBV4-2, the J gene TRBJ1-2; D is possibly TRBD1 (5 bases). Trimming left V 0 bases short and J 0 bases short, with 14 bases between. This CDR3 spans 17 amino acids. Germline CDR1 is LGHNA and CDR2 is YNFKEQ. The CDR3 DNA sequence: TGTGCCAGCAGCCAAGATAGCCAGGGTAGGACTAACTATGGCTACACCTTC. This gives the protein CASSQDSQGRTNYGYTF.

V gene TRBV20-1 combines with J gene TRBJ2-1, with D unclear. CDR1 DFQATT and CDR2 SNEGSKA come from the germline V gene (reference sequence). With 3 bases removed from V and 7 bases from J, the gap between germline ends came to 7 bases. CDR3 length: 11 residues. DNA of the CDR3: TGCAGTGCTAGGGGCGTGAATGAGCAGTTCTTC. Translation: CSARGVNEQFF.

In its sample, this clone was seen once. The chain is built from TRBV2 and TRBJ2-7; 10 bases map to TRBD1. V shed 3 bases, J shed 3 bases, and the junction held 5 bases outside the gene matches. CDR1 is SNHLY, CDR2 FYNNEI, per germline. The CDR3 covers 15 residues. CDR3: CASSEDRGLIYEQYF. In DNA form, the CDR3 reads TGTGCCAGCAGTGAGGACAGGGGGTTGATCTACGAGCAGTACTTC.

The V and J genes are TRBV6-5 and TRBJ1-3, with unresolved D. Between the trimmed V and J ends, which lost 6 bases and 0 bases, there was a span of 9 bases. CDR3 length: 14 residues. Per the germline V gene, CDR1 is MNHEY and CDR2 is SVGAGI. CDR3 sequence reads: CASRVRFSGNTIYF. The CDR3 DNA reads TGTGCCAGCAGAGTGAGGTTCTCTGGAAACACCATATATTTT.

This sequence joins TRBV30 and TRBJ2-3, with D unresolved. The germline CDR1 and CDR2 sequences are GTSNPN and SVGIG (reference sequence). The ends were cut back, 2 bases at V and 2 bases at J, with 11 bases in the middle. The CDR3 length is 14 residues. DNA for the CDR3: TGTGCCTGGAGTTCGAGCGCGACCACAGATACGCAGTATTTT. Translating gives CAWSSSATTDTQYF. The full variable domain, in which reference TRBV30 and TRBJ2-3 provide the parts outside the CDR3, is SQTIHQWPATLVQPVGSPLSLECTVEGTSNPNLYWYRQAAGRGLQLLFYSVGIGQISSEVPQNLSASRPQDRQFILSSKKLLLSDSGFYLCAWSSSATTDTQYFGPGTRLTVL.

The chain carries TRBV10-2 and TRBJ1-2; tentatively, D is TRBD1 (5 bases). CDR1 WSHSY and CDR2 SAAADI come from the germline V gene. The CDR3 is 13 residues long. The germline V and J ends were trimmed by 8 bases and 0 bases, with 10 bases remaining between them. CDR3 sequence: CASQPGTNYGYTF. The CDR3 nucleotides read TGCGCCAGCCAACCAGGGACTAACTATGGCTACACCTTC.

V gene TRBV27 combines with J gene TRBJ2-1, with a weak D call TRBD2 (6 bases). V lost 0 bases to trimming and J lost 9 bases, with 21 bases between them. Germline V gene lookup returns CDR1 MNHEY and CDR2 SMNVEV (reference sequence). This CDR3 spans 17 amino acids. The CDR3 nucleotides are TGTGCCAGCAGTTTATCCCCCTCTAGACTAGTGAGAGGTGAGCAGTTCTTC. Protein sequence: CASSLSPSRLVRGEQFF.